This T cell receptor (beta chain) comes out of a study of cytomegalovirus exposure and HLA in healthy donors. Findings and limits, study-wide: Previously analyzed data showed that most TCR beta V segments were productive at a frequency of about 87% or about 30%. In a later analysis, productive TCRs from donors in an Asian-associated ancestry cluster reportedly carried fewer N-insertions than the cohort mean.

With regard to this clone: The antigen remains undetermined.

CDR3 size: 18 residues. The V segment lost 4 bases and the J segment 1 base; nucleotides outside the gene matches: 10. Per the germline V gene, CDR1 is SGHRS and CDR2 is YFSETQ. The PCR had 60 Vbeta and 13 Jbeta primers. The repertoire was sequenced with immunoSEQ multiplex PCR; TCRdb's copy has only in-frame clones and lacks some. The sample holds 150,000 or so clones, 60% to 80% seen once. The TCR sequence derives from a woman aged 45-60 years in good health and CMV-seropositive. Sequencing used PBMCs. The V call is TRBV5-1, the J call TRBJ2-1; 11 positions agree with TRBD2. CDR3 residues: CASSRSGGALNSYNEQFF. DNA for the CDR3: TGCGCCAGCAGCCGTAGCGGGGGGGCTTTGAATTCCTACAATGAGCAGTTCTTC.